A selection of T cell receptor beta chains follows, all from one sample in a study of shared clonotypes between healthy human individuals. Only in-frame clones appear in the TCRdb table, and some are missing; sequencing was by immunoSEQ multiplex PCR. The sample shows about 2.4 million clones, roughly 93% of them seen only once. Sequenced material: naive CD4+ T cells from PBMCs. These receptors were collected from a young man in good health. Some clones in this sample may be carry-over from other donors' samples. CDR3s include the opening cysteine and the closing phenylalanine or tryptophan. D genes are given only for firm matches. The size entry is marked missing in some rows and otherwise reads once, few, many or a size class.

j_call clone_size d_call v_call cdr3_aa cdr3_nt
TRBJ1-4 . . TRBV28 CASSLGTGLGKLFF TGTGCCAGCAGTTTAGGGACCGGGCTGGGAAAACTGTTTTTT
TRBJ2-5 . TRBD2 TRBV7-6 CASSSIRGGTQETQYF TGTGCCAGCAGCTCGATCCGCGGGGGGACCCAAGAGACCCAGTACTTC
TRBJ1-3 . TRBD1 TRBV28 CASSSQGAGNTIYF TGTGCCAGCAGTTCACAGGGGGCCGGAAACACCATATATTTT
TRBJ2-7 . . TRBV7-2 CASSFSANVRGSEQYF TGTGCCAGCAGCTTTTCGGCAAATGTGAGGGGATCCGAGCAGTACTTC
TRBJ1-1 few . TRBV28 CASSLREGRTEAFF TGTGCCAGCAGTTTAAGGGAGGGGAGGACTGAAGCTTTCTTT
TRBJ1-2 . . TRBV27 CASSLESDRPIYGYTF TGTGCCAGCAGTCTGGAAAGCGACAGACCTATCTACGGCTACACCTTC
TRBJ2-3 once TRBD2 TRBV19 CASSIWREGTDTQYF TGTGCCAGTAGTATCTGGCGGGAGGGCACAGATACGCAGTATTTT
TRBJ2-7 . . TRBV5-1 CASSVDTWGEQYF TGCGCCAGCAGCGTCGACACTTGGGGCGAGCAGTACTTC
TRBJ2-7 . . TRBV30 CAWSPDPGYEQYF TGTGCCTGGAGCCCCGATCCGGGCTACGAGCAGTACTTC
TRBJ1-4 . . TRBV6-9 CASSRTQGEKLFF TGTGCCAGCAGCCGGACACAGGGTGAAAAACTGTTTTTT
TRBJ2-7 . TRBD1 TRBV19 CASSNGGTGSYEQYF TGTGCCAGTAGTAATGGCGGGACAGGGTCCTACGAGCAGTACTTC
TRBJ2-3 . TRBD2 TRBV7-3 CASSLGTSGNTQYF TGTGCCAGCAGCTTGGGGACTAGCGGCAATACGCAGTATTTT
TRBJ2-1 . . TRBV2 CASKRPAPGDEQFF TGTGCCAGCAAACGCCCGGCCCCCGGGGATGAGCAGTTCTTC
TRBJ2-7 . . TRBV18 CASSLRTPGDEQYF TGTGCCAGCTCACTCCGGACCCCAGGGGACGAGCAGTACTTC
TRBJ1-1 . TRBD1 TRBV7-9 CASSRGTGEAFF TGTGCCAGCAGCCGCGGGACAGGGGAAGCTTTCTTT
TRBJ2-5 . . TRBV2 CASSPSQVGGPRAQYF TGTGCCAGCAGTCCATCCCAGGTCGGCGGGCCCCGGGCCCAGTACTTC
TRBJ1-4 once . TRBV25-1 CASTPTSGPVGKLFF TGTGCCAGCACCCCGACCTCGGGGCCTGTGGGAAAACTGTTTTTT
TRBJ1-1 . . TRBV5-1 CASSFFGGTEAFF TGCGCCAGCAGCTTTTTTGGGGGCACTGAAGCTTTCTTT
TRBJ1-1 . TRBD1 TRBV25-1 CASSDPRQGNTEAFF TGTGCCAGCAGTGACCCCAGACAGGGGAACACTGAAGCTTTCTTT
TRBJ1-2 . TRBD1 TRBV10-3 CAISESTGGYFGYTF TGTGCCATCAGTGAGTCAACAGGGGGGTATTTCGGCTACACCTTC
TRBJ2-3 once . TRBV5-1 CASSLGLGIDTQYF TGCGCCAGCAGCTTGGGGCTTGGCATAGATACGCAGTATTTT
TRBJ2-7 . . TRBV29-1 CSVDSSYEQYF TGCAGCGTTGACTCTAGCTACGAGCAGTACTTC
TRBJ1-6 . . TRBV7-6 CASSPGTRAGSPLHF TGTGCCAGCAGCCCGGGGACCCGGGCAGGTTCACCCCTCCACTTT
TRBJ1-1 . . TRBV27 CASSLRRHEYMNTEAFF TGTGCCAGCAGTCTGAGGAGGCACGAGTACATGAACACTGAAGCTTTCTTT
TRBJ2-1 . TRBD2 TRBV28 CASSLTRLAANYNEQFF TGTGCCAGCAGTTTGACGCGTCTAGCGGCCAACTACAATGAGCAGTTCTTC
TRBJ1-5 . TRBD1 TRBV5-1 CASSPGQGHQPQHF TGCGCCAGCAGCCCAGGACAGGGGCATCAGCCCCAGCATTTT
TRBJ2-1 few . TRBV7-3 CASSGHRGNEQFF TGTGCCAGCAGCGGACATCGTGGCAATGAGCAGTTCTTC
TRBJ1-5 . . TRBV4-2 CASSQTDTVNQPQHF TGTGCCAGCAGCCAAACAGACACTGTTAATCAGCCCCAGCATTTT
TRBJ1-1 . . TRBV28 CASSFVMGTEAFF TGTGCCAGCAGTTTTGTAATGGGGACTGAAGCTTTCTTT
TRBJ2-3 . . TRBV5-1 CASSPLTSGSTDTQYF TGCGCCAGCAGCCCCTTGACGAGCGGCTCCACAGATACGCAGTATTTT
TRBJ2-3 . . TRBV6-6 CASSKPGTDTQYF TGTGCCAGCAGCAAACCAGGCACAGATACGCAGTATTTT
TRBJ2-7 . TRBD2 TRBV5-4 CASSPSREAAYEQYF TGTGCCAGCAGCCCTTCGCGGGAGGCGGCCTACGAGCAGTACTTC
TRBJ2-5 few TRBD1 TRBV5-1 CASSQGQQETQYF TGCGCCAGCAGCCAGGGACAGCAAGAGACCCAGTACTTC
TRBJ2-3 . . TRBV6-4 CASSDWQGSSTDTQYF TGTGCCAGCAGTGACTGGCAAGGGTCGAGCACAGATACGCAGTATTTT
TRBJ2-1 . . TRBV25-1 CASCEGVGGNEQFF TGTGCCAGCTGTGAGGGAGTCGGGGGCAATGAGCAGTTCTTC
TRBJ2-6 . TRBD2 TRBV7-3 CASSLTKPSGANVLTF TGTGCCAGCAGCTTAACGAAGCCTAGCGGAGCCAACGTCCTGACTTTC
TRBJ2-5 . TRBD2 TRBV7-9 CASSLVGLAGQETQYF TGTGCCAGCAGCTTAGTAGGTCTAGCGGGGCAAGAGACCCAGTACTTC
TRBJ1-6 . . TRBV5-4 CASSLQGNSPLHF TGTGCCAGCAGCTTGCAGGGAAATTCACCCCTCCACTTT
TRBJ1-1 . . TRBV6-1 CASSDRLGSGVNTEAFF TGTGCCAGCAGTGACCGGCTAGGGAGCGGGGTGAACACTGAAGCTTTCTTT
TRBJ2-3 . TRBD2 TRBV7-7 CASSLGASGSTDTQYF TGTGCCAGCAGCTTAGGTGCTAGCGGGAGTACAGATACGCAGTATTTT
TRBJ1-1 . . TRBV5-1 CASSLTGTLTEAFF TGCGCCAGCAGCTTGACAGGGACCCTCACTGAAGCTTTCTTT
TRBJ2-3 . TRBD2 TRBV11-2 CASSLESSGAGRTDTQYF TGTGCCAGCAGCTTAGAGTCTAGCGGGGCGGGTAGGACAGATACGCAGTATTTT
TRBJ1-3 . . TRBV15 CATSRDLQEPGNTIYF TGTGCCACCAGCAGAGATCTACAGGAACCTGGAAACACCATATATTTT
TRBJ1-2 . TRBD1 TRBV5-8 CASSDMDRRISGYTF TGTGCCAGCAGTGATATGGACAGGAGGATATCGGGCTACACCTTC
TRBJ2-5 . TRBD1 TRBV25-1 CASSRSTGVETQYF TGTGCCAGCAGCCGATCGACAGGGGTTGAGACCCAGTACTTC
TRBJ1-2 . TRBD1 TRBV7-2 CASRSNVGTGLVYGYTF TGTGCCAGCAGATCTAACGTCGGGACAGGGTTGGTCTATGGCTACACCTTC
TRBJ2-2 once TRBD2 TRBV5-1 CASSPLAGDDTGELFF TGCGCCAGCAGCCCTCTAGCGGGAGACGACACCGGGGAGCTGTTTTTT
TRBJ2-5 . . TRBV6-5 CASSYGATQYF TGTGCCAGCAGTTATGGGGCAACCCAGTACTTC
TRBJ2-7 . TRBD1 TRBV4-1 CASSHPDRVEQYF TGCGCCAGCAGCCACCCGGACAGGGTCGAGCAGTACTTC
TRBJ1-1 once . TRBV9 CASTPFGGGGTEAFF TGTGCCAGCACCCCCTTCGGAGGGGGGGGCACTGAAGCTTTCTTT
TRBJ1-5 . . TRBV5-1 CASSPRGGGGNQPQHF TGCGCCAGCAGCCCGCGGGGGGGTGGAGGCAATCAGCCCCAGCATTTT
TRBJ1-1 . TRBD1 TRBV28 CASSPSLGQGAIGAEAFF TGTGCCAGCAGTCCAAGCTTGGGACAGGGGGCTATAGGGGCTGAAGCTTTCTTT
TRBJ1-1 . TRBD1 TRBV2 CASRWTGGNQNTEAFF TGTGCCAGCAGGTGGACAGGGGGAAATCAGAACACTGAAGCTTTCTTT